These T cell receptor beta chains were read from a single sample in a study of blood T cell repertoires in COVID-19. Only in-frame clones appear in the TCRdb table, and some are missing; sequencing was by immunoSEQ multiplex PCR. Of around 250,000 clones listed, approximately 89% are singletons. The sequencing sample was made of PBMCs or T cells enriched from blood (not recorded which). Source of these receptors: a woman between 35 and 50 years old who had been exposed to COVID-19. The CDR3 runs from the conserved cysteine through the conserved F or W. The D gene is left open where the match is weak. Size values are once, few and many counts, or a class for expanded clones, and some rows have none.

cdr3_length	d_call	clone_size	j_call	v_call	cdr3_nt	cdr3_aa
17	NA	NA	TRBJ1-1	TRBV5-8	TGTGCCAGCAGCACAAAACACGGGACAATATCGAACACTGAAGCTTTCTTT	CASSTKHGTISNTEAFF
11	NA	once	TRBJ1-4	TRBV19	TGTGCCACCCGATCGGGTGAAAAACTGTTTTTT	CATRSGEKLFF
16	NA	once	TRBJ2-2	TRBV12-5	TGTGCTAGTGGTTTGGTAGTTGGTCAAGCGACCGGGGAGCTGTTTTTT	CASGLVVGQATGELFF
17	TRBD2	NA	TRBJ2-1	TRBV15	TGTGCCACCAGCAGAGCGACTAGCGGGAGAGGGGCCAATGAGCAGTTCTTC	CATSRATSGRGANEQFF
14	NA	NA	TRBJ2-7	TRBV6-6	TGTGCCAGCAGTTACTCCGGACGGCGGGACGAGCAGTACTTC	CASSYSGRRDEQYF
18	TRBD1	NA	TRBJ1-5	TRBV12-5	TGTGCTAGTGGTTTGGTCCGCCGACCGGGACAGACCTATCAGCCCCAGCATTTT	CASGLVRRPGQTYQPQHF
17	NA	NA	TRBJ1-2	TRBV7-9	TGTGCCAGCAGCTCGAACCAGGGTGAGGAACTTAACTATGGCTACACCTTC	CASSSNQGEELNYGYTF
11	NA	NA	TRBJ1-1	TRBV2	TGTGCCAGCACCGCAGAGGATGAAGCTTTCTTT	CASTAEDEAFF
13	NA	NA	TRBJ2-5	TRBV5-4	TGTGCCAGCAGCTTGGTAGAACAAGAGACCCAGTACTTC	CASSLVEQETQYF
16	TRBD1	NA	TRBJ2-5	TRBV7-2	TGTGCCAGCAGCCCGCCGGGACAGGGGATGAAAGAGACCCAGTACTTC	CASSPPGQGMKETQYF
15	NA	NA	TRBJ1-4	TRBV3-1/TRBV3-2	TGTGCCAGCAGCCGGGGGCCAGCAACTAATGAAAAACTGTTTTTT	CASSRGPATNEKLFF
17	TRBD2	NA	TRBJ2-1	TRBV7-2	TGTGCCAGCAGCTCGACTAGCGGGCTAACCTCCTACAATGAGCAGTTCTTC	CASSSTSGLTSYNEQFF
14	NA	NA	TRBJ1-2	TRBV6-5	TGTGCCACTCGTTCGTCCGGTGCTAACTATGGCTACACCTTC	CATRSSGANYGYTF
15	NA	NA	TRBJ2-1	TRBV14	TGTGCCAGCAGCCATAAGGACAGAGACTACAATGAGCAGTTCTTC	CASSHKDRDYNEQFF
12	TRBD1	few	TRBJ1-1	TRBV5-6	TGTGCCAGCAGCCAGGGGGCGGTTCGGGCTTTCTTT	CASSQGAVRAFF
19	TRBD2	NA	TRBJ2-1	TRBV7-9	TGTGCCAGCAGCTGGATTTTGGGTCCTCTAGCGGGCCCCGGCAATGAGCAGTTCTTC	CASSWILGPLAGPGNEQFF
13	NA	once	TRBJ1-2	TRBV12-3/TRBV12-4	TGTGCCACGACCGGGACACCCGCCCATGGCTACACCTTC	CATTGTPAHGYTF
12	NA	NA	TRBJ2-7	TRBV7-2	TGTGCCAGCAGCTTATATCAGGGTCAGCAGTACTTC	CASSLYQGQQYF
15	NA	NA	TRBJ1-6	TRBV18	TGTGCCAGCTCACCAGGGGGGTCCTATAATTCACCCCTCCACTTT	CASSPGGSYNSPLHF
14	NA	few	TRBJ1-6	TRBV7-2	TGTGCCAGCAGCTTATCGTCCGCGGGGTCACCCCTCCACTTT	CASSLSSAGSPLHF